These T cell receptor beta chains were read from a single sample in a study of vaccination and CD4 T cells after COVID-19. Their antigens remain unidentified. TCRdb fed the PCR reads into MiXCR, producing one record per CDR3 protein. The sample has under 15,000 distinct CDR3 sequences, roughly 52% seen once. The sample comprised CD4+ T cells from blood, cultured in vitro. The receptors were sampled from a human donor who had recovered from COVID-19. Each CDR3 is given with its conserved first and last residue. Fields, in order: D gene, clone size, J gene, V gene, CDR3 protein, CDR3 DNA. The D gene is left open where the match is weak. The size field is filled for only some rows; it gives once, few, many or a size class.

>.|.|TRBJ1-1|TRBV30
CAWKGGDFGALNTEAFF
TGTGCCTGGAAAGGTGGGGACTTCGGGGCTCTGAACACTGAAGCTTTCTTT
>.|.|TRBJ1-4|TRBV7-6
CASSLGGGGSGEKLFF
TGTGCCAGCAGCTTGGGGGGTGGAGGTTCAGGTGAAAAACTGTTTTTT
>.|.|TRBJ1-6|TRBV20-1
CSARMTGSSYNSPLHF
TGCAGTGCTAGAATGACGGGGAGCTCCTATAATTCACCCCTCCACTTT
>.|.|TRBJ1-1|TRBV18
CASSPMDSNTEAFF
TGTGCCAGCTCCCCCATGGACTCGAACACTGAAGCTTTCTTT
>.|.|TRBJ2-3|TRBV27
CASSPYSTDTQYF
TGTGCCAGCAGCCCGTACAGCACAGATACGCAGTATTTT
>TRBD1|few|TRBJ1-2|TRBV7-2
CASSPDRAGGYTF
TGTGCCAGCAGCCCGGACAGGGCGGGTGGCTACACCTTC
>.|.|TRBJ2-5|TRBV5-1
CASSLEGRGAETQYF
TGCGCCAGCAGCTTGGAAGGAAGAGGGGCAGAGACCCAGTACTTC
>TRBD1|.|TRBJ2-5|TRBV30
CAWNPGTGQETQYF
TGTGCCTGGAATCCCGGGACAGGGCAGGAGACCCAGTACTTC
>TRBD2|.|TRBJ2-3|TRBV7-2
CASSLTGPSGGSTDTQYF
TGTGCCAGCAGCTTAACAGGCCCTAGCGGGGGGAGCACAGATACGCAGTATTTT
>TRBD1|once|TRBJ2-7|TRBV11-2
CASSSSRDRPYEQYF
TGTGCCAGCAGCTCATCCCGGGACAGGCCCTACGAGCAGTACTTC
>TRBD2|.|TRBJ2-3|TRBV7-9
CASSGLAGGPTDTQYF
TGTGCCAGCAGCGGACTAGCGGGGGGGCCAACAGATACGCAGTATTTT
>.|.|TRBJ1-5|TRBV6-1
CASRPGGGASQPQHF
TGTGCCAGCAGACCAGGAGGGGGGGCAAGTCAGCCCCAGCATTTT
>.|few|TRBJ2-5|TRBV6-5
CASSYGVTQYF
TGTGCCAGCAGTTACGGTGTGACCCAGTACTTC
>.|.|TRBJ1-5|TRBV6-1
CASSRGLDSNQPQHF
TGTGCCAGCAGTCGAGGGTTGGATAGCAATCAGCCCCAGCATTTT
>TRBD1|.|TRBJ1-2|TRBV5-1
CASSPGDRNYGYTF
TGCGCCAGCAGCCCAGGGGACAGAAACTATGGCTACACCTTC
>TRBD1|few|TRBJ1-5|TRBV20-1
CSVRTGDQPQHF
TGCAGTGTCAGGACAGGGGATCAGCCCCAGCATTTT
>.|.|TRBJ2-7|TRBV6-5
CASSYGPEAYEQYF
TGTGCCAGCAGTTACGGGCCAGAAGCCTACGAGCAGTACTTC
>TRBD1|.|TRBJ1-4|TRBV19
CASSTSGTGLTNEKLFF
TGTGCCAGTAGTACCTCCGGGACAGGGTTAACTAATGAAAAACTGTTTTTT
>.|.|TRBJ1-2|TRBV9
CASSVDSTRGYTF
TGTGCCAGCAGCGTCGACAGCACCAGGGGCTACACCTTC
>.|few|TRBJ1-2|TRBV25-1
CASSVGSFGYTF
TGTGCCAGCAGTGTAGGGTCTTTTGGCTACACCTTC
>TRBD1|.|TRBJ2-7|TRBV6-1
CASSKTGGSYEQYF
TGTGCCAGCAGCAAGACAGGGGGCTCCTACGAGCAGTACTTC
>.|.|TRBJ2-1|TRBV5-8
CASSLVGGSYNEQFF
TGTGCCAGCAGCTTGGTCGGGGGCTCCTACAATGAGCAGTTCTTC
>.|.|TRBJ1-6|TRBV28
CASRQGYNSPLHF
TGTGCCAGCAGACAGGGCTATAATTCACCCCTCCACTTT
>TRBD1|.|TRBJ1-3|TRBV6-1
CASRRGGGTGNTIYF
TGTGCCAGCAGAAGGGGAGGGGGCACTGGAAACACCATATATTTT
>TRBD1|few|TRBJ1-2|TRBV7-2
CASRNTDREIYGYTF
TGTGCCAGCAGAAATACGGACAGGGAGATCTATGGCTACACCTTC
>.|few|TRBJ1-5|TRBV2
CASSEGTPNQPQHF
TGTGCCAGCAGTGAAGGAACACCAAATCAGCCCCAGCATTTT
>.|.|TRBJ2-7|TRBV6-2/TRBV6-3
CASNDLTYEQYF
TGTGCCAGCAACGACCTTACCTACGAGCAGTACTTC
>.|.|TRBJ1-1|TRBV5-6
CASSLSTGRKNTEAFF
TGTGCCAGCAGCCTTTCGACAGGTCGGAAAAACACTGAAGCTTTCTTT
>.|few|TRBJ2-4|TRBV6-1
CASSPGHLKNIQYF
TGTGCCAGCAGCCCCGGACACCTCAAAAACATTCAGTACTTC
>.|.|TRBJ1-1|TRBV20-1
CSARAPSNTEAFF
TGCAGTGCCCGGGCCCCGTCCAACACTGAAGCTTTCTTT
>.|once|TRBJ2-3|TRBV5-1
CASSFLGWGSGTDTQYF
TGCGCCAGCAGCTTTCTGGGATGGGGTAGCGGCACAGATACGCAGTATTTT